The 30 T cell receptor delta chains listed next were all sequenced from one sample in a study of γδ T cells in repeated Plasmodium falciparum infection. TCRdb re-called clones from the multiplex PCR reads via CATT. The sample has 85,000 to 90,000 delta-chain clones; approximately 1.5% are singletons. Flow sorting of PBMC yielded separate Vgamma9/Vdelta2+ and Vdelta2-negative gammadelta T cell populations for bulk repertoire analysis. The specimen was gamma-delta T cells from blood. These receptors were taken from a pool of human donors (malaria-infected and uninfected, not separated).

This clone was counted at least ten times. The rearrangement joins TRDV1 to TRDJ1, with a possible D match to TRDD3 (6 bases). This CDR3 comprises 20 residues. Germline CDR1 is TSWWSYY and CDR2 is QGS. Trimming removed 4 bases at V and 2 bases at J, with 29 bases between. The CDR3 sequence is CALGGGIRSGDLNPTDKLIF. CDR3 nucleotide sequence: TGTGCTCTTGGGGGGGGAATTCGGTCTGGGGATCTAAACCCTACCGATAAACTCATCTTT.

This clone has only a few counts. TCRdb's protein, taken from a much larger clone, differs from this DNA's translation at residue 5, likely owing to a read error; the protein displayed comes from the DNA. V gene TRDV2 combines with J gene TRDJ1; no definite D call. Trimming removed 3 bases at V and 0 bases at J, with 16 bases between. The CDR3 is 16 residues long. Germline V gives CDR1 GEAIGNYY, CDR2 EKD. CDR3 protein: CACDLLDYAYTDKLIF. Here the CDR3 DNA reads TGTGCCTGTGACCTCCTGGATTACGCGTACACCGATAAACTCATCTTT.

A note on this clone: The protein recorded in TCRdb matches a much larger clone and deviates from this DNA's translation at residue 13, suggesting a read error; the protein here is obtained by translating the DNA. This sequence joins TRDV2 and TRDJ2; 11 nucleotides line up with TRDD3. Here the J gene came from matching the DNA to germline, since TCRdb omits it. The CDR3 runs to 16 residues. Germline values: CDR1 GEAIGNYY, CDR2 EKD. The CDR3 region is CACDVLGDILTARLFF. In nucleotides, the CDR3 is TGTGCCTGTGACGTACTGGGGGATATTTTGACAGCACGACTCTTCTTT.

Comments on this clone: This DNA's translation differs at residue 3 from TCRdb's protein, which comes from a much larger clone; a read error is likely, and the protein shown is translated from the DNA. The genes are TRDV1 and TRDJ1; possibly TRDD3 for D (6 bases). The J gene comes from matching the DNA to germline here; TCRdb lacks it. The germline V gene has CDR1 TSWWSYY and CDR2 QGS. The CDR3 loop spans 22 amino acids. In nucleotides, the CDR3 is TGTGCTCCTGGGGAACCCGGTCCCTTTTGCCGTACGGTGGCCGGGTGCACCGATAAACTCATCTTT. The encoded protein is CAPGEPGPFCRTVAGCTDKLIF.

This clone was detected many times. A far larger clone is a single base away, which makes a read error likely. This sample includes further DNA sequences coding for the same CDR3. V is TRDV1 and J is TRDJ1, with 9 positions matching TRDD3. CDR3 length: 23 residues. Germline CDR1 and CDR2: TSWWSYY and QGS. J lost 0 bases, V lost 3 bases, and 26 bases had no gene match. The CDR3 spells CALGEPFRTLLPLLGEYTDKLIF. As DNA, the CDR3 is TGTGCTCTTGGGGAGCCCTTCCGAACCCTCCTCCCTTTACTGGGGGAGTACACCGATAAACTCATCTTT.

This clone occurred many times. The CDR3 DNA reads TGTGCTCTTGGGAGGCCCCATCAGGGTCGCAGGGTTGTACTGGGGGATATCGATAAACTCATCTTT. It translates to CALGRPHQGRRVVLGDIDKLIF. The J gene is TRDJ1, the V gene TRDV1; 11 bases match TRDD3. TCRdb does not report a J gene; here it was assigned by matching the DNA to germline references. CDR1 and CDR2 (germline): TSWWSYY, QGS. The V gene end was trimmed by 5 bases and the J gene end by 4 bases; junction bases not matched to a gene: 27. The CDR3 consists of 22 residues.

The sample holds a few counts of this clone. TCRdb pairs this DNA with a much larger clone's protein that differs at residue 11, likely a read error; the protein shown was translated from the DNA. The rearrangement uses TRDV1 and TRDJ1, with 7 bases identical to TRDD3. Assignment of the J gene here rests on matching the DNA to germline, because TCRdb gives none. Losses at the gene ends were 3 bases for V and 4 bases for J; bases not matched to a gene: 29. This CDR3 is built from 22 residues. The germline V gene encodes CDR1 TSWWSYY and CDR2 QGS. The CDR3 spells CALGEATRWGTCCPLTGDKLIF. The DNA of the CDR3 is TGTGCTCTTGGGGAGGCTACGAGGTGGGGGACTTGCTGCCCGTTGACTGGCGATAAACTCATCTTT.

This clone was detected many times. TCRdb's protein, taken from a much larger clone, differs from this DNA's translation at residue 11, likely owing to a read error; the protein displayed comes from the DNA. The genes are TRDV3 and TRDJ1; 9 positions agree with TRDD3. Since TCRdb gives no J gene, matching the DNA to germline was used here to assign it. The V gene end was trimmed by 2 bases and the J gene end by 2 bases; junction bases not matched to a gene: 24. There are 20 residues in the CDR3. Germline-derived CDR1 and CDR2 are TVYSNPD and GDNSRS (reference sequence). Here the CDR3 DNA reads TGTGCCTTTCCCTCCCAATTTACTGGGGGACCCGCTGGGGGAACCGATAAACTCATCTTT. Translation gives CAFPSQFTGGPAGGTDKLIF.

Turning to this clone: Translating this DNA gives a protein that differs at residue 7 from the TCRdb one, which belongs to a much larger clone; a read error is likely, and the protein shown is this translation. The V call is TRDV2, the J call TRDJ1; 9 nucleotides align to TRDD3. TCRdb lists no J gene, so it was determined here by aligning the DNA to germline. This CDR3 comprises 19 residues. V lost 0 bases and J lost 7; bases outside the gene matches: 20. Germline-derived CDR1 and CDR2 are GEAIGNYY and EKD. The CDR3 nucleotides are TGTGCCTGTGACACCGTAGCCCCGACGTATGACGGGGATACGACTAAACTCATCTTT. Its translation is CACDTVAPTYDGDTTKLIF.

Points on this clone: This may be a read error: a much more frequent sequence differs by one nucleotide. The sample has other DNA sequences that encode this CDR3 too. The V and J genes are TRDV1 and TRDJ1; 8 bases agree with TRDD3. Per the germline V gene, CDR1 is TSWWSYY and CDR2 is QGS. The CDR3 extends over 19 amino acids. The CDR3 DNA is TGTGCCCTTGGGGAACGCCATTTCCCCTTACTGGGGGACACCGATAAACTCATCTTT. Amino acids: CALGERHFPLLGDTDKLIF.

This clone has more than one count but fewer than ten. The chain has TRDV1 and TRDJ1; perhaps TRDD2 as D (5 bases). TCRdb is silent on the J gene; assignment here came from matching the DNA to germline. Germline CDR1 is TSWWSYY and CDR2 is QGS. V gave up 5 bases and J gave up 2 bases, with 27 bases separating them. The CDR3 is 19 amino acids. CDR3 in DNA: TGTGCTCTTGGGCACCTACGATATTGTTCGGATCTTGGTACCGATAAACTCATCTTT. Protein: CALGHLRYCSDLGTDKLIF.

This clone was detected ten times or more. The protein in TCRdb stems from a much larger clone and differs at residue 14 from this DNA's translation, likely a read error; here the protein is translated from the DNA. The gene calls are TRDV2 and TRDJ1, with D perhaps matching TRDD3 (5 bases). The CDR3 consists of 16 residues. Germline assignment: CDR1 GEAIGNYY and CDR2 EKD. CDR3 protein: CACDTVGHRQTDKPIF. DNA for the CDR3: TGTGCCTGTGACACCGTGGGGCATCGCCAGACCGATAAACCCATCTTT.

This clone showed up just a few times. A single base is all that separates this from a far larger clone, so a read error is likely. Other DNA sequences in this sample translate to the same CDR3. This sequence joins TRDV1 and TRDJ1; 7 bases align to TRDD2. Here the J gene was assigned by germline matching of the DNA, as TCRdb has none. V dropped 1 base and J dropped 0; count of bases not matched to a gene: 20. CDR1 and CDR2 from the germline V gene are TSWWSYY and QGS. The CDR3 has 21 residues. CDR3 DNA sequence: TGTGCTCTTGGGGAACCGATTCGAATTTCCTACGGGGTCTCGTACACCGATAAACTCATCTTT. It translates to CALGEPIRISYGVSYTDKLIF.

This clone was counted a few times. The protein that TCRdb holds for this DNA derives from a much larger clone and differs from the translated DNA at residue 11, which likely indicates a read error; the protein shown here is translated from the DNA. The chain combines TRDV3 with TRDJ1; 7 positions agree with TRDD3. CDR1 is TVYSNPD, CDR2 GDNSRS, per germline (reference sequence). V trimming: 5 bases; J trimming: 3 bases; junction bases outside the gene matches: 21. The CDR3 runs to 17 residues. CDR3 in DNA: TGTGCCCAGCCGTTCCTGCTGGGGGCCACGGCGGCCGATAAACTCATCTTT. Protein product: CAQPFLLGATAADKLIF.

Turning to this clone: TCRdb's listed protein matches a much larger clone and diverges from this DNA's translation at residue 11, likely through a read error; the protein shown comes from the DNA. This chain connects TRDV2 to TRDJ1; 8 nucleotides match TRDD3. Germline CDR1 reads GEAIGNYY; CDR2 reads EKD. The CDR3 contains 15 residues. CDR3 region: CACDLLGGDTNKLIF. CDR3 coding DNA: TGTGCCTGTGACCTACTGGGGGGCGACACCAATAAACTCATCTTT.

This clone occurred a few times. A far larger clone is off by one base, so a read error is likely. Other DNA sequences in this sample translate to the same CDR3. The CDR3 nucleotides are TGTGCCTGTGATCGCCTGGGGGTGGGGTGGGACACCGATAAACTCATCTTT. Amino acid sequence: CACDRLGVGWDTDKLIF. This rearrangement joins TRDV2 to TRDJ1; 7 nucleotides line up with TRDD3. Per the germline V gene, CDR1 is GEAIGNYY and CDR2 is EKD. The CDR3 consists of 17 residues. The trim removed 4 bases at V and 0 bases at J, leaving 13 bases unmatched.

Note on this clone: A far larger clone is one nucleotide away, so this likely arose from a read error. Other DNA sequences in this specimen translate into the identical CDR3. The gene calls are TRDV2 and TRDJ1; no firm D call. Per the germline V gene, CDR1 is GEAIGNYY and CDR2 is EKD. The CDR3 covers 16 residues. The CDR3 here is CACDPTKGLYTDKLIF. CDR3 in DNA: TGTGCCTGTGACCCGACGAAGGGGTTGTACACCGATAAGCTCATCTTT.

With respect to this clone: Only one base separates this from a far larger clonotype, so it likely reflects a read error. This CDR3 is also generated by other DNA sequences in the sample. J is TRDJ1 and V is TRDV1, with D perhaps TRDD2 or TRDD3 (7 bases each). Because TCRdb records no J gene, it was assigned here through a match of the DNA to germline. V was trimmed by 2 bases and J by 2 bases, leaving 45 bases between them. Germline CDR1 TSWWSYY, CDR2 QGS. The CDR3 has 26 amino acids. CDR3 residues: CALGEFLLGGFSKKPHPLDPTDKLIF. CDR3 coding DNA: TGTGCTCTTGGGGAATTCCTACTCGGGGGATTTTCCAAGAAGCCGCACCCTTTGGACCCTACCGATAAACTCATCTTT.

The sample holds a few counts of this clone. TCRdb attributes to this sequence the protein of a much larger clone, which differs from the DNA translation at residue 10; a read error is likely, and the protein displayed is translated from the DNA. V and J are TRDV2 and TRDJ1; 11 bases agree with TRDD3. With V trimmed by 3 bases and J by 0 bases, 20 bases remained unmatched. Looked up from germline, CDR1 is GEAIGNYY and CDR2 is EKD. The CDR3 sequence is 21 residues long. The CDR3 loop is CACDPVLGDMRVQSYTDKLIF. The CDR3 bases are TGTGCCTGTGACCCTGTACTGGGGGATATGCGCGTACAATCTTACACCGATAAACTCATCTTT.

This clone was seen repeatedly, ten times or more. The same CDR3 can be traced to other DNA sequences in this sample. The chain recombines TRDV1 with TRDJ1; possible D gene TRDD3, 5 bases. This CDR3 has 12 residues. Germline V gives CDR1 TSWWSYY, CDR2 QGS. V was trimmed by 1 base and J by 8 bases, leaving 8 bases between them. The CDR3 is CALGERPGKLIF. In DNA, the CDR3 is TGTGCTCTTGGGGAACGACCTGGGAAACTCATCTTT.

In regard to this clone: The amino acid sequence in TCRdb belongs to a much larger clone and departs from this DNA's translation at residue 7, likely a sequencing read error; the sequence shown is translated from the DNA. The V gene is TRDV2, the J gene TRDJ1, with 8 bases identical to TRDD3. The J gene, not given by TCRdb, was assigned here from a germline match of the nucleotide sequence. Looked up from germline, CDR1 is GEAIGNYY and CDR2 is EKD. The V segment lost 0 bases and the J segment 3 bases; nucleotides outside the gene matches: 26. The CDR3 sequence is 22 residues long. CDR3 DNA sequence: TGTGCCTGTGACACCGAGGGAGTACACTCCCGGGGATGGGGGATGTTGGCCGATAAACTCATCTTT. Translating gives CACDTEGVHSRGWGMLADKLIF.

Only a few counts were recorded for this clone. TCRdb's protein, taken from a much larger clone, differs from this DNA's translation at residue 7, likely owing to a read error; the protein displayed comes from the DNA. This chain uses TRDV3 with TRDJ1; TRDD3 might be the D (6 bases). TCRdb lists no J gene, so it was determined here by aligning the DNA to germline. Per the germline V gene, CDR1 is TVYSNPD and CDR2 is GDNSRS (reference sequence). The V gene lost 2 bases and the J gene lost 0 bases, with 19 bases spanning the gap. The CDR3 runs to 16 residues. CDR3 region: CAFFGICTSYTDKLIF. The DNA of the CDR3 is TGTGCCTTTTTCGGGATATGCACCTCGTACACCGATAAACTCATCTTT.

This clone was detected many times. The protein TCRdb lists belongs to a much larger clone and differs from this DNA's translation at residue 7, which points to a read error; the protein shown is made from the DNA. The chain combines TRDV2 with TRDJ1, with TRDD3 matching 7 bases. The J gene, not given by TCRdb, was assigned here from a germline match of the nucleotide sequence. CDR1 GEAIGNYY and CDR2 EKD come from the germline V gene. V lost 1 base, J lost 3 bases, and 19 bases stayed unmatched. The CDR3 loop spans 19 amino acids. The CDR3 here is CACDTLHGGHPFEPDKLIF. The CDR3 nucleotides read TGTGCCTGTGACACATTGCATGGGGGACACCCTTTCGAGCCCGATAAACTCATCTTT.

This clone was found a few times. A single base is all that separates this from a far larger clone, so a read error is likely. This chain connects TRDV3 to TRDJ1; 7 bases are shared with TRDD3. TCRdb records no J gene; here it was assigned by comparing the DNA to germline. The CDR3 is made up of 15 amino acids. V was clipped by 5 bases and J by 7 bases; unmatched bases: 19. Germline CDR1 TVYSNPD, CDR2 GDNSRS (reference sequence). The CDR3 reads CAAPNRPLGVSKLIF. The CDR3 coding sequence is TGTGCCGCCCCCAATCGCCCGCTGGGGGTTAGTAAACTCATCTTT. The full variable domain, in which reference TRDV3 and TRDJ1 provide the parts outside the CDR3, is CDKVTQSSPDQTVASGSEVVLLCTYDTVYSNPDLFWYRIRPDYSFQFVFYGDNSRSEGADFTQGRFSVKHILTQKAFHLVISPVRTEDSATYYCAAPNRPLGVSKLIFGKGTRVTVEP.

This clone was detected ten times or more. TCRdb has a much larger clone's protein, which differs at residue 11 from the translation of this DNA, likely because of a read error; what is shown is the protein translated from the DNA. The rearrangement joins TRDV2 to TRDJ2; 8 nucleotides agree with TRDD3. TCRdb offers no J gene call, so here the DNA was matched to germline to obtain one. Germline V CDR1 and CDR2: GEAIGNYY, EKD. The CDR3 runs 15 residues. This CDR3 reads CACDTVGDLTTQLFF. The CDR3 DNA sequence: TGTGCCTGTGACACCGTGGGGGATTTGACAACACAACTCTTCTTT.

In this sample, this clone turned up a few times. TCRdb assigns this DNA the protein of a much larger clone, which departs from its translation at residue 8; this likely reflects a read error, and the protein shown comes from translating the DNA. The genes are TRDV1 and TRDJ1; TRDD3 matches at 10 bases. The CDR3 has 24 residues. From germline, CDR1 is TSWWSYY and CDR2 QGS. Losses at the gene ends were 0 bases for V and 0 bases for J; bases not matched to a gene: 25. CDR3 sequence reads: CALGELVATSVGFWGITYTDKLIF. In DNA, the CDR3 is TGTGCTCTTGGGGAACTAGTTGCCACCTCTGTGGGGTTCTGGGGGATAACCTACACCGATAAACTCATCTTT.

The count of this clone is one. V is TRDV1 and J is TRDJ1; 10 bases are shared with TRDD3. TCRdb does not report a J gene; here it was assigned by matching the DNA to germline references. The length of the CDR3 is 20 residues. The V gene's germline CDR1 is TSWWSYY and CDR2 QGS. J gave up 0 bases and V 0 bases, and 13 bases lay outside the gene matches. CDR3 in amino acids: CALGELTPLGDRSHTDKLIF. DNA for the CDR3: TGTGCTCTTGGGGAACTTACCCCTCTGGGGGATAGGTCCCACACCGATAAACTCATCTTT.

This clone has just a few counts. A far larger clone differs by one base, so this is likely a read error. This sequence joins TRDV1 and TRDJ1; 8 positions match TRDD3. As TCRdb names no J gene, one was assigned here on the basis of a DNA match to germline. The germline gives CDR1 TSWWSYY, CDR2 QGS. The CDR3 extends over 16 amino acids. Trimming cost V 4 bases and J 3 bases; bases outside gene matches: 10. CDR3 sequence: CALGGLRGDSSDKLIF. The CDR3, as DNA: TGTGCTCTTGGGGGGCTTAGGGGGGATAGTTCCGATAAACTCATCTTT.

In regard to this clone: A read error is the likely source, as a far larger clone sits one nucleotide away. Other nucleotide sequences in the sample specify the same CDR3. The chain is built from TRDV1 and TRDJ1; 12 nucleotides line up with TRDD3. The J gene comes from matching the DNA to germline here; TCRdb lacks it. This CDR3 region has 19 residues. Per germline, CDR1 TSWWSYY and CDR2 QGS. CDR3: CALGNVLGDTEGYTDKLIF. The CDR3 bases are TGTGCTCTTGGGAACGTACTGGGGGATACAGAGGGGTACACCGACAAACTCATCTTT.

This clone came up a few times. The DNA of the CDR3 is TGTGCTCTTGGGGAACTAACGCCTCCTTTCTCCGACTGGGGGATACCCCCCACCGATAAACTCATCTTT. Translated: CALGELTPPFSDWGIPPTDKLIF. The chain uses TRDV1 and TRDJ1; 12 bases line up with TRDD3. The J gene, not given by TCRdb, was assigned here from a germline match of the nucleotide sequence. Germline CDR1 and CDR2: TSWWSYY and QGS. The CDR3 covers 23 residues. Trimming at V came to 0 bases and at J to 1 base, leaving 21 bases not matched to a gene.